These 24 T cell receptor beta chains came from one sample sequenced in a study of coeliac disease. Sequenced by immunoSEQ multiplex PCR; TCRdb stores in-frame clones only, minus some. The table includes 7,500 to 9,500 clones, 67% detected once. Sequencing used lamina propria lymphocytes from the gut. The receptors come from an older woman with celiac disease.

The chain employs TRBV5-6 and TRBJ2-7, with D perhaps matching TRBD1 (6 bases). The CDR3 loop spans 13 amino acids. Germline values: CDR1 SGHDT, CDR2 YYEEEE. V was trimmed by 7 bases and J by 7 bases, leaving 18 bases between them. The CDR3 here is CASYRVGGLEQYF. DNA for the CDR3: TGTGCCAGCTACAGGGTAGGCGGGCTGGAGCAGTACTTC.

This chain uses TRBV7-9 with TRBJ2-7, with 7 bases identical to TRBD1. V lost 1 base to trimming and J lost 2 bases; unmatched junction nucleotides: 2. The germline V gene encodes CDR1 SEHNR and CDR2 FQNEAQ (reference sequence). This CDR3 is 14 amino acids long. Here the CDR3 reads CASSLGDSAYEQYF. In DNA, the CDR3 is TGTGCCAGCAGCTTAGGGGACAGTGCCTACGAGCAGTACTTC.

The rearrangement joins TRBV7-6 to TRBJ2-7, with 11 bases that match TRBD2. Germline trimming cut 2 bases from V and 3 bases from J; bases unmatched to any gene: 3. Germline V gene lookup returns CDR1 SGHVS and CDR2 FNYEAQ. The length of the CDR3 is 15 residues. This chain's CDR3 is CASSLRLAGSYEQYF. DNA of the CDR3: TGTGCCAGCAGCTTAAGACTAGCGGGAAGCTACGAGCAGTACTTC.

This clone was seen more than once but under ten times. This sequence joins TRBV6-6 and TRBJ1-1; 7 bases are a match to TRBD1. The CDR3 loop spans 14 amino acids. Germline V gene sequence: CDR1 MNHNY, CDR2 SVGAGI (reference sequence). With V trimmed by 6 bases and J by 8 bases, 12 bases remained unmatched. The DNA for the CDR3 is TGTGCCAGCAGATATGACAGGGTGGTGGGGGAAGCTTTCTTT. Translation gives CASRYDRVVGEAFF.

The gene calls are TRBV2 and TRBJ1-1, with TRBD1 as a possible D gene (5 bases). The V end lost 4 bases, the J end lost 1 base, and 7 bases lay between the germline ends. Germline loops: CDR1 SNHLY, CDR2 FYNNEI. The CDR3 is made up of 13 amino acids. The CDR3 spells CASSVRGNTEAFF. The CDR3 DNA sequence: TGTGCCAGCAGTGTAAGGGGGAACACTGAAGCTTTCTTT.

The chain is built from TRBV2 and TRBJ2-3, with a tentative D call TRBD2 (5 bases). Germline V gene lookup returns CDR1 SNHLY and CDR2 FYNNEI. The V end was cut by 5 bases, the J end by 1 base, with 16 bases between. This CDR3 has 16 residues. The CDR3: CASSRGPTWGTDTQYF. The CDR3 DNA reads as TGTGCCAGCAGTAGAGGGCCGACGTGGGGCACAGATACGCAGTATTTT.

A word on this clone: This specimen includes other DNA sequences encoding the same CDR3. Here the CDR3 DNA reads TGTGCCAGCAGTTCAACAGGGTACACTGAAGCTTTCTTT. Amino acids: CASSSTGYTEAFF. The chain combines TRBV2 with TRBJ1-1, with D maybe TRBD1 (6 bases). This CDR3 contains 13 residues. V was pared by 5 bases and J by 3 bases, with 10 bases between. The V gene's germline CDR1 is SNHLY and CDR2 FYNNEI.

The sample holds a few counts of this clone. The J gene is TRBJ2-5, the V gene TRBV6-5, with 9 bases that match TRBD1. Germline V CDR1 and CDR2: MNHEY, SVGAGI. CDR3 length: 15 residues. V shed 6 bases, J shed 4 bases, and the junction held 9 bases outside the gene matches. CDR3 coding DNA: TGTGCCAGCAGCTTGAGACAGGGGGATTTAGAGACCCAGTACTTC. It encodes CASSLRQGDLETQYF.

The rearrangement links TRBV27 to TRBJ2-2; 8 positions match TRBD1. Germline CDR1 and CDR2: MNHEY and SMNVEV (reference sequence). The CDR3 has 14 amino acids. With V trimmed by 8 bases and J by 4 bases, 6 bases remained unmatched. This chain's CDR3 is CASGGQGGTGELFF. CDR3 DNA sequence: TGTGCCAGCGGCGGACAGGGAGGCACCGGGGAGCTGTTTTTT.

The gene calls are TRBV6-5 and TRBJ2-4, with D possibly matching TRBD1 (5 bases). CDR1 and CDR2 (germline): MNHEY, SVGAGI. This CDR3 region has 14 residues. V was cut by 5 bases and J by 2 bases, with 10 bases left in between. CDR3 sequence reads: CASSAGLTKNIQYF. CDR3 bases: TGTGCCAGCAGTGCAGGGTTAACCAAAAACATTCAGTACTTC.

This chain joins TRBV28 and TRBJ1-2; TRBD1 is a possible D gene (6 bases). The germline CDR1 and CDR2 sequences are MDHEN and SYDVKM. Trimming removed 6 bases at V and 3 bases at J, with 14 bases between. The CDR3 loop spans 14 amino acids. CDR3 in amino acids: CASRRFGTHYGYTF. CDR3 coding DNA: TGTGCCAGCAGACGGTTTGGGACACACTATGGCTACACCTTC.

Here the CDR3 reads CASSPLQGSSPLHF. CDR3 nucleotides: TGTGCCAGCAGTCCTTTACAGGGGTCTTCACCCCTCCACTTT. The V gene is TRBV27, the J gene TRBJ1-6, with 7 bases identical to TRBD1. Germline V CDR1 and CDR2: MNHEY, SMNVEV (reference sequence). J gave up 9 bases and V 5 bases, and 7 bases lay outside the gene matches. This CDR3 spans 14 amino acids.

V is TRBV28 and J is TRBJ1-5, with D uncertain. The CDR3 extends over 14 amino acids. Trimming took 1 base from V and 4 from J, leaving 8 bases between them. Germline loops: CDR1 MDHEN, CDR2 SYDVKM. CDR3 loop: CASSLLGTNQPQHF. CDR3 sequence (DNA): TGTGCCAGCAGTTTATTGGGCACTAATCAGCCCCAGCATTTT.

V gene TRBV6-5 combines with J gene TRBJ2-7; tentatively, D is TRBD2 (5 bases). Germline V gene data show CDR1 as MNHEY and CDR2 as SVGAGI. Trimming left V 2 bases short and J 2 bases short, with 13 bases between. This CDR3 has 15 residues. The CDR3 DNA sequence: TGTGCCAGCAGTTACGCAGGAGCGGCGACCTACGAGCAGTACTTC. Its translation is CASSYAGAATYEQYF.

The rearrangement joins TRBV9 to TRBJ2-3, with TRBD2 matching over 8 bases. The ends lost 5 bases at V and 1 base at J; junction bases unmatched: 3. Germline values: CDR1 SGDLS, CDR2 YYNGEE. The CDR3 has 14 residues. The CDR3 here is CASSRGGGTDTQYF. For the CDR3, the DNA is TGTGCCAGCAGTCGGGGGGGTGGCACAGATACGCAGTATTTT.

J is TRBJ1-4 and V is TRBV7-9; no clear D gene. Germline assignment: CDR1 SEHNR and CDR2 FQNEAQ (reference sequence). V lost 0 bases to trimming and J lost 7 bases, with 9 bases between them. This CDR3 is 14 amino acids long. The CDR3 spells CASSLAGRGEKLFF. DNA of the CDR3: TGTGCCAGCAGCTTAGCTGGGCGGGGTGAAAAACTGTTTTTT.

The V gene is TRBV18, the J gene TRBJ2-7, with D hard to call. The V end was cut by 3 bases, the J end by 5 bases, with 8 bases between. The CDR3 contains 12 residues. Germline CDR1 KGHSH, CDR2 LQKENI. The CDR3 region is CASSPSHDEQYF. DNA of the CDR3: TGTGCCAGCTCACCCTCACACGACGAGCAGTACTTC.

This chain uses TRBV28 with TRBJ2-4; a weak D match, TRBD2 (6 bases). There are 15 residues in the CDR3. Germline-derived CDR1 and CDR2 are MDHEN and SYDVKM. The V and J ends lost 6 bases and 1 base respectively, with 13 bases between them. The CDR3 protein is CASSKPGTAKNIQYF. The CDR3 coding sequence is TGTGCCAGCAGCAAACCAGGGACTGCCAAAAACATTCAGTACTTC.

The chain is built from TRBV5-5 and TRBJ2-4; tentative D call: TRBD1 (6 bases). V lost 4 bases, J lost 6 bases, and 23 bases lay in between. CDR1 SGHKS and CDR2 YYEKEE come from the germline V gene (reference sequence). This CDR3 has 17 residues. The CDR3 bases are TGTGCCAGCAGCCCCCCAGGGGCAGGGACACGGCCAAACATTCAGTACTTC. Translation: CASSPPGAGTRPNIQYF.

This chain connects TRBV6-5 to TRBJ2-7; 10 nucleotides line up with TRBD2. The CDR3 contains 16 residues. V was pared by 0 bases and J by 4 bases, with 6 bases of the junction left unmatched. In germline, CDR1 is MNHEY, CDR2 SVGAGI. The CDR3 coding sequence is TGTGCCAGCAGTTACTCTCCTAGCGGGAGTAAATACGAGCAGTACTTC. Its protein is CASSYSPSGSKYEQYF.

CDR3: CASSPGLAGTIRSYEQYF. In nucleotides, the CDR3 is TGTGCCAGCAGCCCGGGACTAGCGGGGACTATTCGGTCCTACGAGCAGTACTTC. The chain couples TRBV11-2 to TRBJ2-7, with 13 bases aligning to TRBD2. V dropped 5 bases and J dropped 1; count of bases not matched to a gene: 11. This CDR3 has 18 residues. Germline CDR1 and CDR2: SGHAT and FQNNGV.

The chain combines TRBV29-1 with TRBJ2-5; D is perhaps TRBD2 (6 bases). V dropped 2 bases and J dropped 3 bases, with 16 bases sitting between them. Germline V gene lookup returns CDR1 SQVTM and CDR2 ANQGSEA. CDR3 length: 15 residues. CDR3: CSVEPREAGEETQYF. The CDR3 DNA reads as TGCAGCGTTGAACCGAGGGAGGCCGGGGAAGAGACCCAGTACTTC.

This chain uses TRBV19 with TRBJ2-7, with D maybe TRBD2 (5 bases). V was pared by 7 bases and J by 2 bases, with 15 bases between. CDR1 LNHDA and CDR2 SQIVND come from the germline V gene (reference sequence). CDR3 size: 14 residues. The CDR3 spells CASKAGVQTYEQYF. The CDR3 DNA reads TGTGCCAGTAAGGCCGGGGTACAAACCTACGAGCAGTACTTC.

The chain joins TRBV9 to TRBJ2-2, with 8 bases that match TRBD2. The length of the CDR3 is 15 residues. The V gene end was trimmed by 4 bases and the J gene end by 7 bases; junction bases not matched to a gene: 9. CDR1 is SGDLS, CDR2 YYNGEE, per germline. The CDR3, as DNA: TGTGCCAGCAGCACCCGACTAGCGAGGGACGGGGAGCTGTTTTTT. Its protein product is CASSTRLARDGELFF.